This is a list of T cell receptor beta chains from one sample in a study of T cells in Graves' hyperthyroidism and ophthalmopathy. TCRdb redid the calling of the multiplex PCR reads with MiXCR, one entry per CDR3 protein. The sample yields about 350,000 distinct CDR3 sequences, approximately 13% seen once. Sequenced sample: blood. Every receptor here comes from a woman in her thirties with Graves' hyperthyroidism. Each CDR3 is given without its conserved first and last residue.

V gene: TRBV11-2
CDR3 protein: ASSLEAGEYEQY

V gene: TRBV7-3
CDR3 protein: ASSFLGTGELF

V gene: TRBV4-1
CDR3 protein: ASSPAEAGGTDTQY

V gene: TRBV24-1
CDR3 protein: ATRGREMNTEAF

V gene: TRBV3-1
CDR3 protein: ASSQVENTEAF

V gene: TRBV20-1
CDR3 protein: STTSGGGETQY

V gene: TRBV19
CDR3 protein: ASSTRSGSNEQF

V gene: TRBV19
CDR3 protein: ASSPRTAMNTEAF

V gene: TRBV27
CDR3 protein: ASSGHRDPNTEAF

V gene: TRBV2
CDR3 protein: ATTGRRRETQY

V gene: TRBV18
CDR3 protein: ASSGQGNTEAF